This T cell receptor beta chain comes out of a study of blood T cell repertoires in COVID-19. Study at large: Some COVID-19 samples were acute and others convalescent; all came from the United States, Italy and Spain. The analysed material was cDNA or gDNA that came from T cells, B-cell-depleted T cells, or PBMCs.

Original processing methods: Amplification with reference gene primers provided the estimates of nucleated cell counts. The method was immunoSEQ multiplex PCR; TCRdb's version includes in-frame clones alone and lacks a portion of them. The V and J calls and clone size are taken from that table; D and trimming were inferred from the DNA. The sample lists 87,000 or so clones; approximately 89% were seen once. The sample was peripheral blood. This receptor was identified in a human donor with acute or convalescent COVID-19. The donor label of this sample is uncertain.

In DNA form, the CDR3 reads TGCGCCAGCAGCTTAACGGGACAGGGGGACACTGAAGCTTTCTTT. Amino acids: CASSLTGQGDTEAFF. J is TRBJ1-1 and V is TRBV5-1; 11 positions match TRBD1. CDR1 and CDR2 (germline): SGHRS, YFSETQ. The V gene end was trimmed by 2 bases and the J gene end by 3 bases; junction bases not matched to a gene: 3. There are 15 residues in the CDR3.